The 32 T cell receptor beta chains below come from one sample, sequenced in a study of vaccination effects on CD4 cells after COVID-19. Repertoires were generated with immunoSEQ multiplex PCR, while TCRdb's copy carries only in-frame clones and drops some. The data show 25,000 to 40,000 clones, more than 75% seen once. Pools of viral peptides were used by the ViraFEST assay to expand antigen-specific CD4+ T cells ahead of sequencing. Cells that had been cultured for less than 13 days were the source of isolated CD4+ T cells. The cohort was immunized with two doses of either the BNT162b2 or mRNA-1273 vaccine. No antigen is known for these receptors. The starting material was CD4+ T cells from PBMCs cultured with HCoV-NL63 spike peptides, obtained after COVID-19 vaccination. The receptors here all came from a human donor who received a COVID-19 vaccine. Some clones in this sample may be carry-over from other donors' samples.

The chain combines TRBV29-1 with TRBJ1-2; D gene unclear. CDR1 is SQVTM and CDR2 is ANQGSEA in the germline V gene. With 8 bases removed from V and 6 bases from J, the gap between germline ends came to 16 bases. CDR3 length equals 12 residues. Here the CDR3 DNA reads TGCAGCAAACGACTGAATAGGGATGGCTACACCTTC. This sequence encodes CSKRLNRDGYTF.

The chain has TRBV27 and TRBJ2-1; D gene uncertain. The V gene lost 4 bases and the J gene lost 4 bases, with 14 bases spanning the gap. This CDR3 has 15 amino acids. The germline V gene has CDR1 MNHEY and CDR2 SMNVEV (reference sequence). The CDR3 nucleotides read TGTGCCAGCAGTTCTGACAAGAACTTATACAATGAGCAGTTCTTC. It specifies CASSSDKNLYNEQFF.

The CDR3 is CASSPLGQGKQETQYF. CDR3 in DNA: TGTGCCAGCTCCCCCCTCGGACAGGGGAAGCAAGAGACCCAGTACTTC. The chain is built from TRBV18 and TRBJ2-5; 9 bases are shared with TRBD1. This CDR3 comprises 16 residues. The germline V gene has CDR1 KGHSH and CDR2 LQKENI. The V segment lost 6 bases and the J segment 2 bases; nucleotides outside the gene matches: 10.

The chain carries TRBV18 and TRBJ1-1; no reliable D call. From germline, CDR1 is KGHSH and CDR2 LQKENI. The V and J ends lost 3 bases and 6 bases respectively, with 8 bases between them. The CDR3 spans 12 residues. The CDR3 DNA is TGTGCCAGCTCACCCCGAAATTCTGAAGCTTTCTTT. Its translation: CASSPRNSEAFF.

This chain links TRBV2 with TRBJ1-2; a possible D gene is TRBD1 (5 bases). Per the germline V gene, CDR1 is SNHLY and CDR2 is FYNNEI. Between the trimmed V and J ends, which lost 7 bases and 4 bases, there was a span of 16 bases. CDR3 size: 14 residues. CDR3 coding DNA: TGTGCCAGCATAGGAGGAGGGGCGGCCTATGGCTACACCTTC. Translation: CASIGGGAAYGYTF.

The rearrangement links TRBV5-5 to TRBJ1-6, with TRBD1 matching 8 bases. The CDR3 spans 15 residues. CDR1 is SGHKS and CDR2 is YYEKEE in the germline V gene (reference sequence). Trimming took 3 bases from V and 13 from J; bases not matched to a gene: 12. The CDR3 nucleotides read TGTGCCAGCAGCTGGCCCCCGGGACAGGCTCATCCCCTCCACTTT. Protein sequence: CASSWPPGQAHPLHF.

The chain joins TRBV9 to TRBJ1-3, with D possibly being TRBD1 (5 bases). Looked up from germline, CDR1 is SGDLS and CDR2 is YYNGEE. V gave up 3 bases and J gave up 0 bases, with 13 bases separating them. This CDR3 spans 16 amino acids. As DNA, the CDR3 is TGTGCCAGCAGCGGGCCGTGGGGCAGCTCTGGAAACACCATATATTTT. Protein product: CASSGPWGSSGNTIYF.

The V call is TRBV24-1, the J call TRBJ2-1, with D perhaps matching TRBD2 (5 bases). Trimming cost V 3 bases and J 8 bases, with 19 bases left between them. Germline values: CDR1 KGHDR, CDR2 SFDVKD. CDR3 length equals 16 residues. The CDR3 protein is CATSDPDSVTWDEQFF. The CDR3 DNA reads TGTGCCACCAGTGATCCGGACTCGGTAACTTGGGATGAGCAGTTCTTC.

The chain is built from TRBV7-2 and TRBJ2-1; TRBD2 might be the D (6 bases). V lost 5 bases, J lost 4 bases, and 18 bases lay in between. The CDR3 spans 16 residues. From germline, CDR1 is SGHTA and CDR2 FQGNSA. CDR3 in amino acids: CASSPSGRGSYNEQFF. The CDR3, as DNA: TGTGCCAGCAGCCCTAGTGGGCGGGGCTCGTACAATGAGCAGTTCTTC.

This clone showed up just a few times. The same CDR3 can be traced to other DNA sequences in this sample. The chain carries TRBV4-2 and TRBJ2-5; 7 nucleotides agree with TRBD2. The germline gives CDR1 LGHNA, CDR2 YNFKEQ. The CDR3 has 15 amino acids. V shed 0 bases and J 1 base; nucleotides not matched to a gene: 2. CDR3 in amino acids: CASSQDGRVQETQYF. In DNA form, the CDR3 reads TGTGCCAGCAGCCAAGATGGGAGGGTCCAAGAGACCCAGTACTTC.

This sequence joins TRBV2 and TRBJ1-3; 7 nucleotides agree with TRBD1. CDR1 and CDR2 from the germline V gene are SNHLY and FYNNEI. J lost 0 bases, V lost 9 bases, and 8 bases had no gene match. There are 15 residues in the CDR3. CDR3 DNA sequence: TGTGCCAGGCTCGACAGGGCGAGCTCTGGAAACACCATATATTTT. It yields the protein CARLDRASSGNTIYF.

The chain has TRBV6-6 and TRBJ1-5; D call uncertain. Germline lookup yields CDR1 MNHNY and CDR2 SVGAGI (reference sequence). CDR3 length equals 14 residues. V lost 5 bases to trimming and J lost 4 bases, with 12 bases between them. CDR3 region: CASSPRTENQPQHF. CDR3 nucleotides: TGTGCCAGCAGTCCCAGGACTGAGAATCAGCCCCAGCATTTT.

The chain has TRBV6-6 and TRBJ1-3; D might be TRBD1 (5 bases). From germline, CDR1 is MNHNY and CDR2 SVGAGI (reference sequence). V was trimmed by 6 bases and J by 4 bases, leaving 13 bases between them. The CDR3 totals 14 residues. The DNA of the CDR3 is TGTGCCAGCAGAGAGGGGTCCGGCGGAAACACCATATATTTT. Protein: CASREGSGGNTIYF.

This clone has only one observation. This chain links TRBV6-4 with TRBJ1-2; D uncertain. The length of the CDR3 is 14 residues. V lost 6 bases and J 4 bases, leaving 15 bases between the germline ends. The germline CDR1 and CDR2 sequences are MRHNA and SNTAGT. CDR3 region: CASRGGGVAYGYTF. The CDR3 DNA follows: TGTGCCAGCAGGGGCGGCGGGGTTGCCTATGGCTACACCTTC.

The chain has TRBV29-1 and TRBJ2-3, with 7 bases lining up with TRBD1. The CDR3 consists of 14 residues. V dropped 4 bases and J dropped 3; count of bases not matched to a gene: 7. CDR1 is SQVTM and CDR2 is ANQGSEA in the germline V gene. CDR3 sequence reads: CSVVVEGATDTQYF. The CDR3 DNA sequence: TGCAGCGTTGTGGTAGAGGGGGCAACAGATACGCAGTATTTT.

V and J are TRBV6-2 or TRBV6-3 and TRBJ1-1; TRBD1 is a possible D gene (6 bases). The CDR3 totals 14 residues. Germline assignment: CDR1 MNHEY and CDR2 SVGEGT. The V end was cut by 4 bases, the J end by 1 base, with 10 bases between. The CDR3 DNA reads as TGTGCCAGCAGTTTCATACAGGGGAACACTGAAGCTTTCTTT. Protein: CASSFIQGNTEAFF.

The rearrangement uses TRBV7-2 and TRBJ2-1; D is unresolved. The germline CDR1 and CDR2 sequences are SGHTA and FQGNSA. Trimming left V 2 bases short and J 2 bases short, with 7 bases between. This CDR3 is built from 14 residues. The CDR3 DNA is TGTGCCAGCAGCTTAACCCGCACCTACAATGAGCAGTTCTTC. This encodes CASSLTRTYNEQFF.

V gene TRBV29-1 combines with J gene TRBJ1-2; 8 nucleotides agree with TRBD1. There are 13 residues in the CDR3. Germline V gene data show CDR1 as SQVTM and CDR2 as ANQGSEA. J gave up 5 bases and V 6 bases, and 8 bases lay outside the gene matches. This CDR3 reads CSVGDRGAYGYTF. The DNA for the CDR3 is TGCAGCGTAGGCGACAGGGGTGCTTATGGCTACACCTTC.

As DNA, the CDR3 is TGTGCCTGGAGCGATCAGGGGGCGTGGGGTCAGCCCCAGCATTTT. Translation: CAWSDQGAWGQPQHF. V gene TRBV30 combines with J gene TRBJ1-5; 8 nucleotides align to TRBD1. Germline V gene sequence: CDR1 GTSNPN, CDR2 SVGIG (reference sequence). V shed 3 bases and J 6 bases; nucleotides not matched to a gene: 10. The CDR3 runs 15 residues.

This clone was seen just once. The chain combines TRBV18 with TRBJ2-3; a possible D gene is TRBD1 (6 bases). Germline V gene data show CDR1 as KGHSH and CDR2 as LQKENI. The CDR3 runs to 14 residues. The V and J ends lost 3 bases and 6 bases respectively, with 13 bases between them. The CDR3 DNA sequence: TGTGCCAGCTCACCTCCACAGGGTTGGGATACGCAGTATTTT. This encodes CASSPPQGWDTQYF.

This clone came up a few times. The CDR3 sequence is CAWSEETGDRKTQYF. In DNA form, the CDR3 reads TGTGCCTGGAGTGAGGAGACAGGGGATCGAAAGACCCAGTACTTC. This sequence joins TRBV30 and TRBJ2-5; 8 bases fit TRBD1. Germline V gives CDR1 GTSNPN, CDR2 SVGIG (reference sequence). Trimming removed 1 base from V and 6 bases from J; junction bases left unmatched: 10. CDR3 size: 15 residues.

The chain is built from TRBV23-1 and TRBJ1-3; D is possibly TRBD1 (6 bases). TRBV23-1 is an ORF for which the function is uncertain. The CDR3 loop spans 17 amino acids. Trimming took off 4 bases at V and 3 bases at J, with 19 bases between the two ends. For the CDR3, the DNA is TGCGCCAGCAGTCGGAATTACAGGGTTGACGGTGGAAACACCATATATTTT. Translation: CASSRNYRVDGGNTIYF.

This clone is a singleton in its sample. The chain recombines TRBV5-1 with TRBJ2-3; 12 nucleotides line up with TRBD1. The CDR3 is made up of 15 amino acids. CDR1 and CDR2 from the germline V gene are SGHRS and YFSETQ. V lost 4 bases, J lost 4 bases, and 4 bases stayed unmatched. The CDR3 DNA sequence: TGCGCCAGCAGCCGGGACAGGGGGCTACCAGATACGCAGTATTTT. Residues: CASSRDRGLPDTQYF. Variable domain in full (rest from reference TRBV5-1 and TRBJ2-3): KAGVTQTPRYLIKTRGQQVTLSCSPISGHRSVSWYQQTPGQGLQFLFEYFSETQRNKGNFPGRFSGRQFSNSRSEMNVSTLELGDSALYLCASSRDRGLPDTQYFGPGTRLTVL.

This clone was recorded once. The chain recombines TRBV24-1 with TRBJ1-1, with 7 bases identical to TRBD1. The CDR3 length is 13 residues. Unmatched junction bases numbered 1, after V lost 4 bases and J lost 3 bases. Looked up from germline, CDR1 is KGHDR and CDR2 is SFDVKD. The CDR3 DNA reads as TGTGCCACCAGTGAGGGACAGTACACTGAAGCTTTCTTT. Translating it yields CATSEGQYTEAFF.

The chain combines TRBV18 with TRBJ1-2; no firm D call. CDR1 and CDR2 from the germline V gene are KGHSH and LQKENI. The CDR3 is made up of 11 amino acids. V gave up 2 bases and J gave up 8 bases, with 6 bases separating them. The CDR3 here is CASSPGSGYTF. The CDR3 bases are TGTGCCAGCTCACCAGGGAGCGGCTACACCTTC.

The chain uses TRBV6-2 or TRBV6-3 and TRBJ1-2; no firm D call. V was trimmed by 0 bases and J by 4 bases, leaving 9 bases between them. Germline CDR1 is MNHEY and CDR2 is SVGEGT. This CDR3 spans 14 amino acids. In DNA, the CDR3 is TGTGCCAGCAGTTACTCCCGGGAAGTCTATGGCTACACCTTC. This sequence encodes CASSYSREVYGYTF.

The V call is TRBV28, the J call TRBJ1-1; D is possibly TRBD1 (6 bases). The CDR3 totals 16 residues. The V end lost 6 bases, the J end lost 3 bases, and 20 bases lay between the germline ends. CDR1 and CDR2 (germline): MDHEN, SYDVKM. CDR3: CASSLSTRGQYTEAFF. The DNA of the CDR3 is TGTGCCAGCAGCCTCTCCACGCGCGGACAGTACACTGAAGCTTTCTTT.

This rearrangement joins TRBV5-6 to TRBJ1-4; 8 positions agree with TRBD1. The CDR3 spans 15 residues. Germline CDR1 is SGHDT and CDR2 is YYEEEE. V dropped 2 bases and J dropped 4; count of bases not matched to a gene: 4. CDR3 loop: CASSFRDRSNEKLFF. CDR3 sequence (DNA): TGTGCCAGCAGCTTCCGGGACAGGAGTAATGAAAAACTGTTTTTT.

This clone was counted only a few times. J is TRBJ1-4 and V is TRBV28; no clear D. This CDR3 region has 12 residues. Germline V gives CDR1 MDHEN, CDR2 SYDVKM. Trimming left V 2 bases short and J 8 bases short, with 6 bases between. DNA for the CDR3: TGTGCCAGCAGTTTACGTAACGAAAAACTGTTTTTT. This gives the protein CASSLRNEKLFF.

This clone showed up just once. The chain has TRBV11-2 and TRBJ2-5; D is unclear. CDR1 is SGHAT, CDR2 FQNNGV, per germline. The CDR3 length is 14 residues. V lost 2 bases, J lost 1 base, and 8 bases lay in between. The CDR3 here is CASSLWGTQETQYF. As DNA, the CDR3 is TGTGCCAGCAGCTTATGGGGTACCCAAGAGACCCAGTACTTC.

The CDR3 coding sequence is TGTGCCAGCAGTCCCCCGGGACCTTCCATAGCCAAAAACATTCAGTACTTC. It codes for CASSPPGPSIAKNIQYF. The chain employs TRBV28 and TRBJ2-4; D could derive from TRBD1 or TRBD2 (5 bases each). This CDR3 contains 17 residues. V gave up 5 bases and J gave up 0 bases, with 17 bases separating them. Germline values: CDR1 MDHEN, CDR2 SYDVKM. Full variable domain (remainder filled in from reference TRBV28 and TRBJ2-4): DVKVTQSSRYLVKRTGEKVFLECVQDMDHENMFWYRQDPGLGLRLIYFSYDVKMKEKGDIPEGYSVSREKKERFSLILESASTNQTSMYLCASSPPGPSIAKNIQYFGAGTRLSVL.

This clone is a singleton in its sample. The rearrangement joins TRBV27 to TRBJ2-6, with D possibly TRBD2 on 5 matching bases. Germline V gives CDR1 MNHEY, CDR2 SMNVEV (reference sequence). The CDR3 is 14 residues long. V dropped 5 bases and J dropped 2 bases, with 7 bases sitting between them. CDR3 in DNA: TGTGCCAGCAGTCTGGGAGCTGGGGCCAACGTCCTGACTTTC. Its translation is CASSLGAGANVLTF. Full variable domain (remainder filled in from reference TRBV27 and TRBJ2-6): EAQVTQNPRYLITVTGKKLTVTCSQNMNHEYMSWYRQDPGLGLRQIYYSMNVEVTDKGDVPEGYKVSRKEKRNFPLILESPSPNQTSLYFCASSLGAGANVLTFGAGSRLTVL.